The clone carrying this TCR beta chain is a singleton in its sample. The sample comes from a study of blood T cell repertoires in COVID-19. Background on the study: COVID-19 samples, acute and convalescent, were from the United States, Italy and Spain. The cDNA or gDNA used as material had been derived from T cells, B-cell-depleted T cells, or PBMCs.

Original analysis: Nucleated cell number was recorded as an estimate derived from reference gene primer amplification. This table comes from immunoSEQ multiplex PCR, and its TCRdb copy is limited to in-frame clones, with some not included. The V and J calls and the clone size are those of that table, but D and trimming were determined from the DNA. The sample contains about 54,000 clones, 80% to 90% of which appear only once. The CDR3 length is 11 residues. Germline CDR1 is PRHDT and CDR2 is FYEKMQ (reference sequence). The V gene lost 4 bases and the J gene lost 9 bases, with 7 bases spanning the gap.

V and J are TRBV13 and TRBJ2-1, with D tentatively TRBD2 (6 bases). This TCR derives from a human donor in a cohort sampled during active COVID-19. Sequenced material: peripheral blood. The CDR3 loop is CASSYGSEQFF. CDR3 nucleotide sequence: TGTGCCAGCAGCTACGGGAGTGAGCAGTTCTTC. The full variable domain, its missing parts supplied by reference TRBV13 and TRBJ2-1, is AAGVIQSPRHLIKEKRETATLKCYPIPRHDTVYWYQQGPGQDPQFLISFYEKMQSDKGSIPDRFSAQQFSDYHSELNMSSLELGDSALYFCASSYGSEQFFGPGTRLTVL.